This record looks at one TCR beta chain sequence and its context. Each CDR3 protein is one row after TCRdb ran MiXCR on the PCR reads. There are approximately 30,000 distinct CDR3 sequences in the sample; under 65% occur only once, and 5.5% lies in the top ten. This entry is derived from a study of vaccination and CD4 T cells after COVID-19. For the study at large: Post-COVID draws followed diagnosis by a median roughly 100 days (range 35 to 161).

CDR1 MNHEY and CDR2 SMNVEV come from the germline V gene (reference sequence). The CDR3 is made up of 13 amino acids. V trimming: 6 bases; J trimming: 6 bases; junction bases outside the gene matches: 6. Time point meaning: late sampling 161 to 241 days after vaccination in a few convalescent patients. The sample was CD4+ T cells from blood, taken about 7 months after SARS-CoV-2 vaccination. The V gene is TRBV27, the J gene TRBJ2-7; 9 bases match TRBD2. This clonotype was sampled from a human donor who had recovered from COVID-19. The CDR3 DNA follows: TGTGCCAGCAGCGATAGCGGGAGTCCCGAGCAGTACTTC. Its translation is CASSDSGSPEQYF.